What follows are 12 T cell receptor beta chains derived from one specimen sequenced in a study of CD8+ T cells in alopecia areata. Treatment noted: oral pan-JAK inhibitor, 5-10 mg twice daily. The authors extracted RNA and reverse transcribed it into cDNA as the sequencing template. TCRdb's table, derived via immunoSEQ multiplex PCR, lists solely in-frame clones and lacks some. The table shows about 160,000 clones, with 55% to 75% occurring only once. This specimen was CD4+ T cells sorted from blood, taken at week 4, from a patient treated with tofacitinib. These receptors all come from a human donor with alopecia areata.

The chain recombines TRBV30 with TRBJ1-5, with TRBD1 as a possible D gene (5 bases). CDR1 and CDR2 from the germline V gene are GTSNPN and SVGIG (reference sequence). Trimming took off 5 bases at V and 5 bases at J, with 13 bases between the two ends. The CDR3 spans 13 residues. CDR3 in amino acids: CAWGDGGDQPQHF. For the CDR3, the DNA is TGTGCCTGGGGGGACGGCGGGGATCAGCCCCAGCATTTT.

J is TRBJ2-5 and V is TRBV29-1; D is perhaps TRBD2 (6 bases). Germline V gene lookup returns CDR1 SQVTM and CDR2 ANQGSEA. V gave up 6 bases and J gave up 1 base, with 12 bases separating them. The CDR3 length is 13 residues. In nucleotides, the CDR3 is TGCAGCGTGGAGGGTCGCGGCCAAGAGACCCAGTACTTC. Translated, it gives CSVEGRGQETQYF. The full variable domain, with the rest looked up from reference TRBV29-1 and TRBJ2-5, is SAVISQKPSRDICQRGTSLTIQCQVDSQVTMMFWYRQQPGQSLTLIATANQGSEATYESGFVIDKFPISRPNLTFSTLTVSNMSPEDSSIYLCSVEGRGQETQYFGPGTRLLVL.

This clone has only a few counts. V and J are TRBV6-6 and TRBJ1-3; weak D call: TRBD1 (6 bases). Between the trimmed V and J ends, which lost 5 bases and 1 base, there was a span of 12 bases. The CDR3 runs to 15 residues. CDR1 and CDR2 from the germline V gene are MNHNY and SVGAGI (reference sequence). CDR3 sequence: CASSGGGASGNTIYF. In DNA form, the CDR3 reads TGTGCCAGCAGTGGCGGGGGCGCTTCTGGAAACACCATATATTTT.

The V gene is TRBV7-9, the J gene TRBJ2-5; the D is unclear. V shed 1 base and J shed 1 base, with 10 bases lying between them. Germline CDR1 reads SEHNR; CDR2 reads FQNEAQ (reference sequence). CDR3 length equals 15 residues. The CDR3 region has the DNA TGTGCCAGCAGCTTAGAGAATACTTTCCAAGAGACCCAGTACTTC. Residues: CASSLENTFQETQYF.

CDR3 DNA sequence: TGTGCCTGGAGTATGACTAGCGGGGGGGCGTCTGAGCAGTTCTTC. Encoded protein: CAWSMTSGGASEQFF. This chain uses TRBV30 with TRBJ2-1; 14 positions match TRBD2. The V and J ends lost 2 bases and 9 bases, in that order; junction bases with no gene match: 6. The CDR3 is made up of 15 amino acids. From germline, CDR1 is GTSNPN and CDR2 SVGIG (reference sequence).

V gene TRBV30 combines with J gene TRBJ2-5; D is possibly TRBD1 (5 bases). The CDR3 covers 15 residues. The V gene's germline CDR1 is GTSNPN and CDR2 SVGIG (reference sequence). The V and J ends lost 6 bases and 1 base respectively, with 18 bases between them. The CDR3: CACNLPRQTQETQYF. The DNA for the CDR3 is TGTGCCTGCAATTTACCCCGACAGACCCAAGAGACCCAGTACTTC.

The chain carries TRBV10-3 and TRBJ2-7; D perhaps matches TRBD1 (5 bases). Germline V CDR1 and CDR2: ENHRY, SYGVKD. CDR3 size: 13 residues. V was clipped by 2 bases and J by 6 bases, with 11 bases between them. The CDR3 is CAISESGRGEQYF. Here the CDR3 DNA reads TGTGCCATCAGTGAGAGTGGTAGGGGCGAGCAGTACTTC.

This sequence joins TRBV30 and TRBJ1-4; D ambiguous. CDR1 GTSNPN and CDR2 SVGIG come from the germline V gene (reference sequence). This CDR3 comprises 14 residues. Trimming took off 4 bases at V and 7 bases at J, with 16 bases between the two ends. The DNA for the CDR3 is TGTGCCTGGACCCACTCTGTAGGTGGTGAAAAACTGTTTTTT. This gives the protein CAWTHSVGGEKLFF.

The V and J genes are TRBV5-1 and TRBJ2-7, with TRBD1 matching 9 bases. From germline, CDR1 is SGHRS and CDR2 YFSETQ. The V segment lost 0 bases and the J segment 3 bases; nucleotides outside the gene matches: 4. The CDR3 extends over 15 amino acids. CDR3 loop: CASSLVGTGYYEQYF. CDR3 bases: TGCGCCAGCAGCTTGGTTGGGACAGGGTACTACGAGCAGTACTTC. Complete variable domain (other parts from reference TRBV5-1 and TRBJ2-7): KAGVTQTPRYLIKTRGQQVTLSCSPISGHRSVSWYQQTPGQGLQFLFEYFSETQRNKGNFPGRFSGRQFSNSRSEMNVSTLELGDSALYLCASSLVGTGYYEQYFGPGTRLTVT.

The chain links TRBV6-6 to TRBJ2-6, with a possible D match to TRBD1 (6 bases). The CDR3 totals 16 residues. The ends were cut back, 2 bases at V and 2 bases at J, with 10 bases in the middle. Germline V gene sequence: CDR1 MNHNY, CDR2 SVGAGI (reference sequence). The DNA of the CDR3 is TGTGCCAGCAGTTACAGTTCAGGGGCTGGGGCCAACGTCCTGACTTTC. This translates into CASSYSSGAGANVLTF.

The CDR3: CSTRIGEKLFF. The CDR3 DNA follows: TGCAGCACACGGATAGGGGAAAAACTGTTTTTT. The rearrangement uses TRBV29-1 and TRBJ1-4, with unresolved D. CDR1 is SQVTM and CDR2 is ANQGSEA in the germline V gene. This CDR3 region has 11 residues. Trimming pared 8 bases from V and 8 bases from J, leaving 12 bases between.

The CDR3 nucleotides are TGTGCCAGTAAAATAGGACAGACCAACACCGGGGAGCTGTTTTTT. The encoded protein is CASKIGQTNTGELFF. The genes are TRBV19 and TRBJ2-2; D perhaps matches TRBD1 (6 bases). The CDR3 is 15 residues long. The germline V gene encodes CDR1 LNHDA and CDR2 SQIVND (reference sequence). With 7 bases removed from V and 2 bases from J, the gap between germline ends came to 14 bases.